This T cell receptor (beta chain) is drawn from a study of blood T cell repertoires in COVID-19. As for the study in general: T cells, B-cell-depleted T cells, or PBMCs provided the cDNA or gDNA that served as material.

The germline V gene has CDR1 SGHTA and CDR2 FQGNSA. The CDR3 spans 15 residues. V gave up 8 bases and J gave up 8 bases, with 21 bases separating them. Sequenced by immunoSEQ multiplex PCR; TCRdb stores in-frame clones only, minus some. This repertoire shows 210,000 or so clones, 81% found once; its top ten account for about 8.9%. The clonotype originates from a woman aged 45-65 years with acute COVID-19. The sample taken for sequencing was PBMCs or T cells enriched from blood (not recorded which). The V and J genes are TRBV7-2 and TRBJ1-4, with D possibly being TRBD1 (5 bases). The CDR3 loop reads CASGIRGALEEKLFF. Here the CDR3 DNA reads TGTGCCAGCGGAATTAGGGGCGCCTTGGAAGAAAAACTGTTTTTT.